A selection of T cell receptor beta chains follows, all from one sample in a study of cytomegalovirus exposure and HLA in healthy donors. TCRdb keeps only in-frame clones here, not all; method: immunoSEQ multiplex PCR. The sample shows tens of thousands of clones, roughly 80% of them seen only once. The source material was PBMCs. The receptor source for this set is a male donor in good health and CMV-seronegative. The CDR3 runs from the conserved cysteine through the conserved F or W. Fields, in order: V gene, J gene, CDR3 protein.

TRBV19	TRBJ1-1	CASSTGPHRGQNRGHTEAFF
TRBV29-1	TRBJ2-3	CSVGAGATDTQYF
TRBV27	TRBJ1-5	CASSPRGAGVDWGYSNQPQHF
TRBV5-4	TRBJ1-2	CASSLVPGQTNYGYTF
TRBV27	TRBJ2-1	CASSLQGLRSGHEQFF
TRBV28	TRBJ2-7	CASRQGTGTYEQYF
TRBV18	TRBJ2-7	CASSISGGAYEQYF
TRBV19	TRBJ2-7	CASASGTLYEQYF
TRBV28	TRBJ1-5	CASSLTGGKNQPQHF
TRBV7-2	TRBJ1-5	CASSLGPNGNQPQHF
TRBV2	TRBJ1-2	CATAGFGFYGYTF
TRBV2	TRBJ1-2	CASSDTGNYGYTF
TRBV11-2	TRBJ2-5	CASSRRPGETQYF
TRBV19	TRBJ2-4	CASSYGTGNIQYF
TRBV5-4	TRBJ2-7	CASSLYGNTYEQYF
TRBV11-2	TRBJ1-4	CASSLSGQGRRKLFF
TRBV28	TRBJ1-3	CASSWMPGQASGNTIYF
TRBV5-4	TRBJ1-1	CAVGRGIGWTEAFF
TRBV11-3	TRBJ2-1	CASSSQGTGGNEQFF
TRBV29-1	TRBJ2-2	CSGETGVNTGELFF
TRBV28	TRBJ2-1	CASRGDSGGSYNEQFF
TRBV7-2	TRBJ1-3	CASSLASPGQGNTIYF